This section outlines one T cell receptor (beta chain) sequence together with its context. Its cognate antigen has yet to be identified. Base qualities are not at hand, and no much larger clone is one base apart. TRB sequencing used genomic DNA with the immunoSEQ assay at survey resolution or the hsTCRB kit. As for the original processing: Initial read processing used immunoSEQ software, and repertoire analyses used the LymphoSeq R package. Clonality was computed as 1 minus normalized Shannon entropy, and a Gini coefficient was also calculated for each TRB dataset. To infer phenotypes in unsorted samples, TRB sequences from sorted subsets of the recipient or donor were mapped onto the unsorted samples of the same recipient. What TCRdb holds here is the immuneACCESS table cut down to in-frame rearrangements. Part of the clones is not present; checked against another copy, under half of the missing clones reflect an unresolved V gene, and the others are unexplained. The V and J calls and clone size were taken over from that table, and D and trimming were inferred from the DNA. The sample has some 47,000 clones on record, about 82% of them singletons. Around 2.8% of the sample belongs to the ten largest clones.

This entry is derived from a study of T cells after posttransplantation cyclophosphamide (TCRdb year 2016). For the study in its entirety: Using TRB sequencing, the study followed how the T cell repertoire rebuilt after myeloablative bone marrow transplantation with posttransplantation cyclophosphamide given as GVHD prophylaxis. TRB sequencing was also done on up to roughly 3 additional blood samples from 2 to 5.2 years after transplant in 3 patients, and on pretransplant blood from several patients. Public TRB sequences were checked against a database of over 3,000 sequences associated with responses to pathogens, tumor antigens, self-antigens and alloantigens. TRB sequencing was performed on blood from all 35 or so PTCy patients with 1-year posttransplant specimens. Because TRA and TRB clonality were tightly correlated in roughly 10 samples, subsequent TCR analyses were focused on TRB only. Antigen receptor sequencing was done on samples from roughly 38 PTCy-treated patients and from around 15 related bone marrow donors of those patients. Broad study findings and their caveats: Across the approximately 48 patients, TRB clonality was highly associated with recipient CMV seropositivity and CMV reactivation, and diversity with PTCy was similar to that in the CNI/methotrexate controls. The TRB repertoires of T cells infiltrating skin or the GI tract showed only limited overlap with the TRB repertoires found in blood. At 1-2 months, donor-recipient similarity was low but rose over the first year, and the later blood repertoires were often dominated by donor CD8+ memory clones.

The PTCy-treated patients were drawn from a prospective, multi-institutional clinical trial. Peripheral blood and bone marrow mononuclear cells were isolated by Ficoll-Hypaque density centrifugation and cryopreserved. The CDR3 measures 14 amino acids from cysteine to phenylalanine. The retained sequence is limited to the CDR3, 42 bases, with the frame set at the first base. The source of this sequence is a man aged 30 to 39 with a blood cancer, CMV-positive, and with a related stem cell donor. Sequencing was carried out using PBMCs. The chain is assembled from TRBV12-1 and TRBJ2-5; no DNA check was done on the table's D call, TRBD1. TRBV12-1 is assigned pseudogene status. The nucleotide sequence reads TGTGCCAGCAGCTTTGACAGGGCCCAAGAGACCCAGTACTTC. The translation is CASSFDRAQETQYF.